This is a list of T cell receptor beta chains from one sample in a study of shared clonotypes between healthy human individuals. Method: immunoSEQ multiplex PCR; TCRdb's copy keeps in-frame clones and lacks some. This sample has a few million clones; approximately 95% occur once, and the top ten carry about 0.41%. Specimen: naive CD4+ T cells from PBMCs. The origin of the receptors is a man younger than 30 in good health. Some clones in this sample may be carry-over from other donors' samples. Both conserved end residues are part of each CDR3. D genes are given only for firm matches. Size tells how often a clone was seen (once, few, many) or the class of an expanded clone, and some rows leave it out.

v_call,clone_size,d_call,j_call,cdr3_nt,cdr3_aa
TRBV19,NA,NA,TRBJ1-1,TGTGCCAGTAGTCCGCGAATGAACACTGAAGCTTTCTTT,CASSPRMNTEAFF
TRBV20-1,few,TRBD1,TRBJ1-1,TGCAGTGCCCCGGGACAGGCGGGCGCTTTCTTT,CSAPGQAGAFF
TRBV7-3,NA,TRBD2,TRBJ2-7,TGTGCCAGCAGCTTAACCGGAGCGGGAGTTGACGAGCAGTACTTC,CASSLTGAGVDEQYF
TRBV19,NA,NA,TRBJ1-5,TGTGCCAGTAGTATGTCCGGGGCCAGGACCCAGCATTTT,CASSMSGARTQHF
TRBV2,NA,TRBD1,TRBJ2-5,TGTGCCAGCAGGACCGGGACAGGCCAAGAGACCCAGTACTTC,CASRTGTGQETQYF
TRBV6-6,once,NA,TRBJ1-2,TGTGCCAGCAGTTATGGGAAGAACTATGGCTACACCTTC,CASSYGKNYGYTF
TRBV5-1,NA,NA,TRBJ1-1,TGCGCCAGCAGCTTGGCCTCAAGAGGGGTGGCTTTCTTT,CASSLASRGVAFF
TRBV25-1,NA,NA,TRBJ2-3,TGTGCCAGCAGTGATCCCGCCTTCACAGATACGCAGTATTTT,CASSDPAFTDTQYF
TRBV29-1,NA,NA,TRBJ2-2,TGCAGCACCCGACATACCAACACCGGGGAGCTGTTTTTT,CSTRHTNTGELFF
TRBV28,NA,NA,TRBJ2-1,TGTGCCAGCAGTTCGACGTGGGGGCAGTTCTTC,CASSSTWGQFF
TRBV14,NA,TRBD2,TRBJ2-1,TGTGCCAGCAGCCAGACTAGCGGGACACGAGGTGAGCAGTTCTTC,CASSQTSGTRGEQFF
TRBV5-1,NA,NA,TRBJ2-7,TGCGCCAGCAGCCCGGACCGTCCTAACGAGCAGTACTTC,CASSPDRPNEQYF
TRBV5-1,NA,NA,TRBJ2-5,TGCGCCACCAGAGTCCGCCCCGAGTTTCGCGAGACCCAGTACTTC,CATRVRPEFRETQYF
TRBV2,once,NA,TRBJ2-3,TGTGCCAGCCAGCGGAGCACAGATACGCAGTATTTT,CASQRSTDTQYF
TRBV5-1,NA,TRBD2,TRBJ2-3,TGCGCCAGCAGCTCCCGGGGGCGGGAGGTAACAGATACGCAGTATTTT,CASSSRGREVTDTQYF
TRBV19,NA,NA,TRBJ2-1,TGTGCCAGTAGTTCATGGGATGAGCAGTTCTTC,CASSSWDEQFF
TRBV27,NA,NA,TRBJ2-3,TGTGCCAGCAGTCTCAACCCGGGCACGTCGCAGTATTTT,CASSLNPGTSQYF
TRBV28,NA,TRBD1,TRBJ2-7,TGTGCCAGCAGCTCACCAACGGACAGGTTTGGCGAGCAGTACTTC,CASSSPTDRFGEQYF
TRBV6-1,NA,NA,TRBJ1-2,TGTGCCAGCAGCCCCCGGCGGGGCCAGGATGGCTACACCTTC,CASSPRRGQDGYTF
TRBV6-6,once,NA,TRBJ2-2,TGTGCCAGCAGCTATCATGGTAGGGACCCCGGGGAGCTGTTTTTT,CASSYHGRDPGELFF
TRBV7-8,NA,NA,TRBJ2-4,TGTGCCAGCAGCTTAGCGCAAAACATTCAGTACTTC,CASSLAQNIQYF
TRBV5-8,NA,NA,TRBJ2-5,TGTGCCAGCAGCTTGGCCTCGGTCAGACAAGAGACCCAGTACTTC,CASSLASVRQETQYF
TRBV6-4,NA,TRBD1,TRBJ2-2,TGTGCCAGCAGTTCCGGGACAGGGAGCACCGGGGAGCTGTTTTTT,CASSSGTGSTGELFF
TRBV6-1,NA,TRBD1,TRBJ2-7,TGTGCCAGCAGTGAAGCGTGGACAGGGGGCTACGAGCAGTACTTC,CASSEAWTGGYEQYF
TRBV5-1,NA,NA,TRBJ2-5,TGCGCCAGCAGCGGCGCGGGTCAGCGGGTTGAGACCCAGTACTTC,CASSGAGQRVETQYF
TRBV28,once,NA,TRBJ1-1,TGTGCCAGCATGAGGGGGGGGAGGACTGAAGCTTTCTTT,CASMRGGRTEAFF
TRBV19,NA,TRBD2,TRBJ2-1,TGTGCCAGTAGTATCGGACTAGCGGGAGGGCTAGGCAATGAGCAGTTCTTC,CASSIGLAGGLGNEQFF
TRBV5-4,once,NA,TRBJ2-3,TGTGCCAGCAGCCACCCATCGTTGGGGCCTCGCACAGATACGCAGTATTTT,CASSHPSLGPRTDTQYF
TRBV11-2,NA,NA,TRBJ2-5,TGTGCCAGCAGCCCAGAAGAGACCCAGTACTTC,CASSPEETQYF
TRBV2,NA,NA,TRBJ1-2,TGTGCCAGCCTCCCCATGGGGGCGGGATATGGCTACACCTTC,CASLPMGAGYGYTF
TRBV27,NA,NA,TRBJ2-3,TGTGCCAGCAGTTTTCGCGGGGCCCGGGATACGCAGTATTTT,CASSFRGARDTQYF
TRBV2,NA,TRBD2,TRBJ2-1,TGTGCCAGACTAAGCGGGAACTCTAACAATGAGCAGTTCTTC,CARLSGNSNNEQFF
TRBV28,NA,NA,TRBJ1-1,TGTGCCAGCAGTTCTCGTTGGAGGGGCACTGAAGCTTTCTTT,CASSSRWRGTEAFF
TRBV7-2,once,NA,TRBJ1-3,TGTGCCAGCAGCTTAGTTCGGGGGGCAGCTGGAAACACCATATATTTT,CASSLVRGAAGNTIYF
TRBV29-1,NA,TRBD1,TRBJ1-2,TGCAGCGTTGCAGGGGGCCCCTATGGCTACACCTTC,CSVAGGPYGYTF
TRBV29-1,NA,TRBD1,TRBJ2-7,TGCAGCGTTGAAGTAGGACAGGGTTCCTACGAGCAGTACTTC,CSVEVGQGSYEQYF
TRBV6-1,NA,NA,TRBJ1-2,TGTGCCAGCAGTCCGACGGACCTCTATGGCTACACCTTC,CASSPTDLYGYTF
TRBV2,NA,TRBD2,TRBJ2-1,TGTGCCAGCAGGACCGGGAGGGGGGGCGCTGAGCAGTTCTTC,CASRTGRGGAEQFF
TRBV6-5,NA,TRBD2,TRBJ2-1,TGTGCCAGCACCCGAGCGGGAGTAGGGTATGAGCAGTTCTTC,CASTRAGVGYEQFF
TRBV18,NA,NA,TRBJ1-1,TGTGCCAGCTCACCGGGCGGCGACACTGAAGCTTTCTTT,CASSPGGDTEAFF
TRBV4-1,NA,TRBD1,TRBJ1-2,TGCGCCAGCAGCCAAGATCCGGACAGGGCTTATGGCTACACCTTC,CASSQDPDRAYGYTF
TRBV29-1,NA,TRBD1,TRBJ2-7,TGCAGCGTTGAAGGGGACAGGGCGGGCGAGCAGTACTTC,CSVEGDRAGEQYF
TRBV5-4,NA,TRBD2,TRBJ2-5,TGTGCCAGCAGCCGGGGGGGGGCGCAGCAAGAGACCCAGTACTTC,CASSRGGAQQETQYF
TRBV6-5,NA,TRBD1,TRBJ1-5,TGTGCCAGCAGGAGACAGGGATTTGGACAGCCCCAGCATTTT,CASRRQGFGQPQHF
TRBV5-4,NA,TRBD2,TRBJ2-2,TGTGCCAGCAGCCCCCGACTAGCGGGGGACACCGGGGAGCTGTTTTTT,CASSPRLAGDTGELFF
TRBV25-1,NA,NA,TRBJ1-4,TGTGCCAGCAGTCTCCTCACCGAAGAAAAACTGTTTTTT,CASSLLTEEKLFF
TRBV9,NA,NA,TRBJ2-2,TGTGCCAGCAGCCCCCAGGGGAGCAACACCGGGGAGCTGTTTTTT,CASSPQGSNTGELFF
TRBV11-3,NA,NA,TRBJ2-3,TGTGCCAGCAGCTTAGGTGGGCGGAACCGAGGAGATACGCAGTATTTT,CASSLGGRNRGDTQYF
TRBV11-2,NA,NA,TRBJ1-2,TGTGCCAGCAGCTTAGGTACAGTAGGCTATGGCTACACCTTC,CASSLGTVGYGYTF
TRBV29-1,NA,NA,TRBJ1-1,TGCAGCGTTAGGTCTTTAATTTTGAACACTGAAGCTTTCTTT,CSVRSLILNTEAFF
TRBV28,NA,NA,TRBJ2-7,TGTGCCAGCAGGACCTTTTACGAGCAGTACTTC,CASRTFYEQYF
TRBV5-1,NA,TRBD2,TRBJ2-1,TGCGCCAGCAGCACCTCAGTGGGAGGGGAGCAGTTCTTC,CASSTSVGGEQFF
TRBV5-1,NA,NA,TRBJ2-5,TGCGCCAGCAGCCGGGACTTCGACCAAGAGACCCAGTACTTC,CASSRDFDQETQYF
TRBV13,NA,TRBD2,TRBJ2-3,TGTGCCAGCAGCTTGGGCGGGAGAAAAGATACGCAGTATTTT,CASSLGGRKDTQYF
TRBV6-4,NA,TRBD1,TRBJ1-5,TGTGCCAGCATAACAGACAGGGGCGCTTATAGCAATCAGCCCCAGCATTTT,CASITDRGAYSNQPQHF
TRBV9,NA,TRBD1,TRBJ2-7,TGTGCCAGCAGCGATGCCAGGGGGTACGAGCAGTACTTC,CASSDARGYEQYF
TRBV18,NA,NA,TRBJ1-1,TGTGCCAGCTCACCACAGAAGACAGAGAACACTGAAGCTTTCTTT,CASSPQKTENTEAFF
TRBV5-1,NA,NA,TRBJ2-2,TGCGCCAGCAGCTTGGCGCAGGTCCTTAACACCGGGGAGCTGTTTTTT,CASSLAQVLNTGELFF
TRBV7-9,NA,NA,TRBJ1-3,TGTGCCAGCAGCCCCGACAGGACCTCTGGAAACACCATATATTTT,CASSPDRTSGNTIYF